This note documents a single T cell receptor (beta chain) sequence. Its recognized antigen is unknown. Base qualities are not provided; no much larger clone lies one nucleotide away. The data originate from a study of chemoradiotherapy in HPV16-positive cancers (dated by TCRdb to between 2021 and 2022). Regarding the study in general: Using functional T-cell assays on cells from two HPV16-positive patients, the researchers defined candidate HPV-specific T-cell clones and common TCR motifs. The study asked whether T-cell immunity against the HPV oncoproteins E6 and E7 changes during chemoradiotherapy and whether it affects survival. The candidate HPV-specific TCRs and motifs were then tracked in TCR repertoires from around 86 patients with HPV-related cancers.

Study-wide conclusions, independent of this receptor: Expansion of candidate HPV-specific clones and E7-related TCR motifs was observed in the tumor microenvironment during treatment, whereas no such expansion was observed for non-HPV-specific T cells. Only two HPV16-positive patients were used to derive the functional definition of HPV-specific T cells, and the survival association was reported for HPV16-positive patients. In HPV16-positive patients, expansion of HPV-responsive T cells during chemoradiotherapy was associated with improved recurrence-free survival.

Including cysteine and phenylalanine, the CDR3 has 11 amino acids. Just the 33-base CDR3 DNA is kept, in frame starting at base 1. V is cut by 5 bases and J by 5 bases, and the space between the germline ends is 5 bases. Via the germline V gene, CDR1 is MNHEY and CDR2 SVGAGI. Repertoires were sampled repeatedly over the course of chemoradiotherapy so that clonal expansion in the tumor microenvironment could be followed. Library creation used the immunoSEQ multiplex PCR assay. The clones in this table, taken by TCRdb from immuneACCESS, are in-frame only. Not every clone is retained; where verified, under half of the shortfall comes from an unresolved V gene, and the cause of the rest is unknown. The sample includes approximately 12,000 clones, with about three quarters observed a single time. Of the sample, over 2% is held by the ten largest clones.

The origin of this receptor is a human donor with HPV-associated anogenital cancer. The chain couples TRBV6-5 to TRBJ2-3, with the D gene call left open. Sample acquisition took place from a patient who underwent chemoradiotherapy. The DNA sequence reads TGTGCCAGCAGTGCCGGAGATACGCAGTATTTT. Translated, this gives CASSAGDTQYF.